These T cell receptor beta chains were read from a single sample in a study of T-cell reconstitution after alpha-beta-depleted transplantation in children. TCRdb fed the PCR reads into MiXCR, producing one record per CDR3 protein. In the table there are over 300,000 distinct CDR3 sequences, about a tenth of which are singletons. This specimen was PBMCs from the stem cell graft donor, taken from the stem cell graft. The receptors were sampled from a human donor who donated a stem cell graft to a child with acute lymphoblastic leukemia. CDR3s include the opening cysteine and the closing phenylalanine or tryptophan. Fields, in order: CDR3 DNA, CDR3 protein, clone size, J gene, V gene, D gene. The D gene is left open where the match is weak. Some rows have no size entry. The others give once, few or many, or a class for an expanded clone.

TGTGCCAGCAGCTTCGAGCCGTGGGGGGCAGATACGCAGTATTTT,CASSFEPWGADTQYF,few,TRBJ2-3,TRBV7-9,.
TGCAGTGCTAGAGACCCCCGGACAGGGGGCTACGAGCAGTACTTC,CSARDPRTGGYEQYF,many,TRBJ2-7,TRBV20-1,TRBD1
TGTGCCAGCAGTTACTCCCACAGCCCTGAAGCTTTCTTT,CASSYSHSPEAFF,.,TRBJ1-1,TRBV6-2/TRBV6-3,.
TGCAGCGCCAGCGGGAAGACATACGAGCAGTACTTC,CSASGKTYEQYF,.,TRBJ2-7,TRBV29-1,TRBD2
TGTGCCAGCAGTCCCCTCGGGCGGGAGGTGACAGATACGCAGTATTTT,CASSPLGREVTDTQYF,.,TRBJ2-3,TRBV12-3/TRBV12-4,TRBD2
TGCAGTGCCCTTAGCGGGAGGGCGAACAGCTACGAGCAGTACTTC,CSALSGRANSYEQYF,many,TRBJ2-7,TRBV20-1,TRBD2
TGTGCCAGCAGTTCCATCCGGAGGACAGGGTTCTACGAGCAGTACTTC,CASSSIRRTGFYEQYF,few,TRBJ2-7,TRBV28,TRBD1
TGTGCCAGCAGCTTAGCCAGACGTGCTGAAGCTTTCTTT,CASSLARRAEAFF,few,TRBJ1-1,TRBV7-2,.
TGTGCCAGCAATCCTAGCGGCCCCGGTGATACGCAGTATTTT,CASNPSGPGDTQYF,.,TRBJ2-3,TRBV12-3/TRBV12-4,TRBD2
TGCAGTGCTTATGACACGGAATATCAGCCCCAGCATTTT,CSAYDTEYQPQHF,many,TRBJ1-5,TRBV20-1,.
TGCAGTGCTAGAGTAAACAGGGGGACCAATCAGCCCCAGCATTTT,CSARVNRGTNQPQHF,few,TRBJ1-5,TRBV20-1,TRBD1
TGTGCCAGCAGTTCCGGGACACCCGGAAACACCATATATTTT,CASSSGTPGNTIYF,.,TRBJ1-3,TRBV2,.
TGTGCCAGCAGCTTGGGTTGGGGAAGCGCGAACACCGGGGAGCTGTTTTTT,CASSLGWGSANTGELFF,few,TRBJ2-2,TRBV5-6,.
TGCAGCGTTGATGGACTAGCGGGAGGGCCGAGCACAGATACGCAGTATTTT,CSVDGLAGGPSTDTQYF,many,TRBJ2-3,TRBV29-1,TRBD2
TGTGCCAGTGGCTGGGACTCTGGAAACACCATATATTTT,CASGWDSGNTIYF,few,TRBJ1-3,TRBV19,.
TGCAGTGCCACCGGGACTAGCGGGAAGGATGAGCAGTTCTTC,CSATGTSGKDEQFF,few,TRBJ2-1,TRBV20-1,TRBD2
TGTGCCAGCTCGCAATTGGAGGGAGGTTCCGGAATCACAGATACGCAGTATTTT,CASSQLEGGSGITDTQYF,many,TRBJ2-3,TRBV18,.
TGTGCCAGCAGCCAACCCCCGGGGAGGGTGGAGACCCAGTACTTC,CASSQPPGRVETQYF,many,TRBJ2-5,TRBV3-1,TRBD2
TGTGCCAGCCGACGGGAGTCATGGCAGTTCTTC,CASRRESWQFF,few,TRBJ2-1,TRBV12-3/TRBV12-4,.
TGTGCCAGCAGCCAAGGACCTACGCAGGGGGAGACCCAGTACTTC,CASSQGPTQGETQYF,.,TRBJ2-5,TRBV3-1,.
TGCGCCAGTGGGGGAGAGGGATCCTCCTACGAGCAGTACTTC,CASGGEGSSYEQYF,.,TRBJ2-7,TRBV5-1,.
TGTGCCAGCAGCTTAGAATACCAGGTCGCAGATACGCAGTATTTT,CASSLEYQVADTQYF,few,TRBJ2-3,TRBV7-9,.
TGTGCCAGCAGTTGGCAGGGTCTAGCGGGAGATACGCAGTATTTT,CASSWQGLAGDTQYF,few,TRBJ2-3,TRBV28,TRBD2
TGTGCCTGGAGTGCCTTCTCAGATACGCAGTATTTT,CAWSAFSDTQYF,.,TRBJ2-3,TRBV30,.
TGCAGCGTTACTAGCGGGAGTCACCCCGGGGAGCTGTTTTTT,CSVTSGSHPGELFF,.,TRBJ2-2,TRBV29-1,TRBD2
TGTGCCATCAGTGGCGAGGGGGCGTCGGGACTGGGCCACGAGCAGTACTTC,CAISGEGASGLGHEQYF,.,TRBJ2-7,TRBV10-3,.
TGTGCCAGCAGTAAAACAGGGCTAGGGGCTTTCTTT,CASSKTGLGAFF,many,TRBJ1-1,TRBV28,.
TGCGCCAGCAGCTTTCAGCCTAGCGCCGAGACCCAGTACTTC,CASSFQPSAETQYF,many,TRBJ2-5,TRBV5-1,.
TGTGCCAGCAGCTTAGAACTAGCGGGAGTATTGAAGGGGGCCAACGTCCTGACTTTC,CASSLELAGVLKGANVLTF,few,TRBJ2-6,TRBV11-2,TRBD2
TGTGCCAGCAGTTTAGAACGGGACAGGGGGCATCAGTACTTC,CASSLERDRGHQYF,few,TRBJ2-7,TRBV27,TRBD1
TGCAGTGCTAGCTTCCGGCGGGAGCCCTACGAGCAGTACTTC,CSASFRREPYEQYF,.,TRBJ2-7,TRBV20-1,TRBD2
TGTGCCAGCAGCTTAAAAGGTGGGGGCTCCTACAATGAGCAGTTCTTC,CASSLKGGGSYNEQFF,many,TRBJ2-1,TRBV7-9,.
TGTGCCAGCAGCTCCGGGGCAGCAAGCTCCTACAATGAGCAGTTCTTC,CASSSGAASSYNEQFF,.,TRBJ2-1,TRBV7-9,.
TGCGCCAGCGGACAAGGAGGGACCTACGAGCAGTACTTC,CASGQGGTYEQYF,many,TRBJ2-7,TRBV5-1,.
TGCGCCAGCAGCTCAGCCGGGGGGCGAGGTGAAAAACTGTTTTTT,CASSSAGGRGEKLFF,few,TRBJ1-4,TRBV5-1,.
TGTGCCAGCAGTTTTTCCTGGGGCCTATCAACTAATGAAAAACTGTTTTTT,CASSFSWGLSTNEKLFF,few,TRBJ1-4,TRBV27,.
TGTGCCACCAGCAGAGATCGGGGGATCGGGACCTACGAGCAGTACTTC,CATSRDRGIGTYEQYF,.,TRBJ2-7,TRBV15,.
TGTGCCAGCAGCTTAGCCCGTGCAGGGGTCAGCAATCAGCCCCAGCATTTT,CASSLARAGVSNQPQHF,few,TRBJ1-5,TRBV7-9,.
TGCAGTGCGAGACCGGCGGATGTCTACAATGAGCAGTTCTTC,CSARPADVYNEQFF,few,TRBJ2-1,TRBV20-1,.
TGCGCCAGCAGCTTGGGTATTGGGCGGACTAGCGACTACGAGCAGTACTTC,CASSLGIGRTSDYEQYF,many,TRBJ2-7,TRBV5-1,TRBD2
TGCAGTGCAGGGAGTCGCGCCACTGAAGCTTTCTTT,CSAGSRATEAFF,few,TRBJ1-1,TRBV20-1,.
TGTGCCAGCAGCAAACTAGCGGGTCCGGGAAATGAGCAGTTCTTC,CASSKLAGPGNEQFF,few,TRBJ2-1,TRBV7-6,TRBD2